The rows below give T cell receptor beta chains drawn from one sample of a study of cytomegalovirus exposure and HLA in healthy donors. Generated by immunoSEQ multiplex PCR, the TCRdb table keeps only in-frame clones and is missing some. The table lists approximately 130,000 clones, around 86% of them singletons. The sample comprised PBMCs. The source is a woman in her thirties or forties in good health and CMV-seronegative. CDR3s include the opening cysteine and the closing phenylalanine or tryptophan. Each record gives: J gene, D gene, clone size, V gene, CDR3 protein, CDR3 DNA. The D gene is left open where the match is weak. For some rows the clone size is stated as once, few or many, or as a class when expanded; others skip it.

j_call: TRBJ1-5; d_call: NA; clone_size: few; v_call: TRBV5-1; cdr3_aa: CASSPQAGFNQPQHF; cdr3_nt: TGCGCCAGCAGCCCACAGGCAGGGTTCAATCAGCCCCAGCATTTT
j_call: TRBJ2-7; d_call: TRBD2; clone_size: NA; v_call: TRBV6-6; cdr3_aa: CASSPASGGHEQYF; cdr3_nt: TGTGCCAGCAGCCCCGCTAGCGGGGGACACGAGCAGTACTTC
j_call: TRBJ1-2; d_call: NA; clone_size: NA; v_call: TRBV4-2; cdr3_aa: CASSQVLESYGYTF; cdr3_nt: TGTGCCAGCAGCCAAGTGCTGGAGTCCTATGGCTACACCTTC
j_call: TRBJ1-4; d_call: NA; clone_size: once; v_call: TRBV6-1; cdr3_aa: CASSEYYGVRDEKLFF; cdr3_nt: TGTGCCAGCAGTGAATATTATGGAGTGAGGGATGAAAAACTGTTTTTT
j_call: TRBJ2-3; d_call: TRBD2; clone_size: NA; v_call: TRBV9; cdr3_aa: CASSVGVSGGTDTQYF; cdr3_nt: TGTGCCAGCAGCGTAGGTGTTAGCGGGGGAACAGATACGCAGTATTTT
j_call: TRBJ1-1; d_call: TRBD1; clone_size: few; v_call: TRBV7-9; cdr3_aa: CASSRRGSSGGAFF; cdr3_nt: TGTGCCAGCAGTCGCAGGGGGAGCTCAGGGGGTGCTTTCTTT
j_call: TRBJ2-1; d_call: TRBD2; clone_size: NA; v_call: TRBV5-1; cdr3_aa: CASTSLGGSGNEQFF; cdr3_nt: TGCGCCAGCACATCCTTGGGGGGGTCGGGGAATGAGCAGTTCTTC
j_call: TRBJ2-7; d_call: TRBD1; clone_size: NA; v_call: TRBV7-9; cdr3_aa: CASSHRDRAYEQYF; cdr3_nt: TGTGCCAGCAGCCACCGGGACAGAGCCTACGAGCAGTACTTC
j_call: TRBJ2-1; d_call: TRBD2; clone_size: NA; v_call: TRBV19; cdr3_aa: CASSIRGRENNEQFF; cdr3_nt: TGTGCCAGTAGTATTCGGGGGAGGGAGAACAATGAGCAGTTCTTC
j_call: TRBJ2-1; d_call: NA; clone_size: NA; v_call: TRBV5-1; cdr3_aa: CASRITSYNEQFF; cdr3_nt: TGCGCCAGCAGGATTACTTCCTACAATGAGCAGTTCTTC
j_call: TRBJ2-7; d_call: TRBD2; clone_size: NA; v_call: TRBV7-6; cdr3_aa: CASSPRTSSGEQYF; cdr3_nt: TGTGCCAGCAGCCCCCGGACTAGTTCCGGCGAGCAGTACTTC
j_call: TRBJ2-1; d_call: TRBD2; clone_size: once; v_call: TRBV5-4; cdr3_aa: CASSPEGTRGLDEQFF; cdr3_nt: TGTGCCAGCAGCCCGGAAGGGACTAGGGGTTTGGATGAGCAGTTCTTC
j_call: TRBJ1-1; d_call: NA; clone_size: NA; v_call: TRBV9; cdr3_aa: CASSQGGGMRTEAFF; cdr3_nt: TGTGCCAGCAGCCAAGGGGGGGGGATGAGGACTGAAGCTTTCTTT
j_call: TRBJ2-7; d_call: TRBD2; clone_size: NA; v_call: TRBV28; cdr3_aa: CASSLGTKYEQYF; cdr3_nt: TGTGCCAGCAGTTTAGGGACTAAGTACGAGCAGTACTTC
j_call: TRBJ2-5; d_call: NA; clone_size: NA; v_call: TRBV5-1; cdr3_aa: CASSLSGGETQYF; cdr3_nt: TGCGCCAGCAGCTTGTCAGGGGGGGAGACCCAGTACTTC
j_call: TRBJ2-3; d_call: TRBD1; clone_size: NA; v_call: TRBV5-1; cdr3_aa: CASSPGTGSSTDTQYF; cdr3_nt: TGCGCCAGCAGCCCGGGGACAGGGAGCAGCACAGATACGCAGTATTTT
j_call: TRBJ2-5; d_call: TRBD1; clone_size: NA; v_call: TRBV7-6; cdr3_aa: CASSFGTGLGQETQYF; cdr3_nt: TGTGCCAGCAGCTTCGGGACAGGGTTAGGGCAAGAGACCCAGTACTTC
j_call: TRBJ2-7; d_call: TRBD2; clone_size: once; v_call: TRBV7-3; cdr3_aa: CASSLRPSGLREQYF; cdr3_nt: TGTGCCAGCAGCTTAAGGCCTAGCGGTCTCCGCGAGCAGTACTTC
j_call: TRBJ2-1; d_call: NA; clone_size: NA; v_call: TRBV5-6; cdr3_aa: CASSYTSSYNEQFF; cdr3_nt: TGTGCCAGCAGCTATACGAGCTCCTACAATGAGCAGTTCTTC
j_call: TRBJ2-5; d_call: NA; clone_size: NA; v_call: TRBV7-9; cdr3_aa: CASSLLSQETQYF; cdr3_nt: TGTGCCAGCAGCTTACTATCTCAAGAGACCCAGTACTTC
j_call: TRBJ1-6; d_call: NA; clone_size: once; v_call: TRBV27; cdr3_aa: CASSTSVLKNSPLHF; cdr3_nt: TGTGCCAGCAGTACCTCGGTGTTAAAGAATTCACCCCTCCACTTT
j_call: TRBJ1-2; d_call: TRBD1; clone_size: NA; v_call: TRBV19; cdr3_aa: CASILRTGGNNGYTF; cdr3_nt: TGTGCCAGCATTCTCAGGACAGGGGGTAATAACGGCTACACCTTC
j_call: TRBJ1-2; d_call: NA; clone_size: NA; v_call: TRBV13; cdr3_aa: CASSLSGNYGYTF; cdr3_nt: TGTGCCAGCAGCTTATCAGGGAACTACGGCTACACCTTC
j_call: TRBJ1-1; d_call: NA; clone_size: NA; v_call: TRBV5-4; cdr3_aa: CASSLGEEVGTEAFF; cdr3_nt: TGTGCCAGCAGCTTGGGCGAGGAGGTTGGCACTGAAGCTTTCTTT
j_call: TRBJ2-2; d_call: NA; clone_size: NA; v_call: TRBV7-9; cdr3_aa: CATSLGELFF; cdr3_nt: TGTGCCACCTCTTTGGGGGAGCTGTTTTTT
j_call: TRBJ1-2; d_call: NA; clone_size: NA; v_call: TRBV15; cdr3_aa: CATSREKGGGYTF; cdr3_nt: TGTGCCACCAGCAGAGAAAAGGGAGGGGGCTACACCTTC
j_call: TRBJ2-7; d_call: NA; clone_size: many; v_call: TRBV4-3; cdr3_aa: CASSQGLGSSYEQYF; cdr3_nt: TGCGCCAGCAGCCAAGGCCTGGGCTCTTCCTACGAGCAGTACTTC
j_call: TRBJ2-5; d_call: TRBD2; clone_size: NA; v_call: TRBV19; cdr3_aa: CASSYGLAGGQETQYF; cdr3_nt: TGTGCCAGTAGTTATGGACTAGCGGGGGGCCAAGAGACCCAGTACTTC
j_call: TRBJ2-2; d_call: TRBD1; clone_size: few; v_call: TRBV6-6; cdr3_aa: CAGQGSLGGELFF; cdr3_nt: TGTGCGGGACAGGGATCCTTGGGCGGGGAGCTGTTTTTT
j_call: TRBJ1-5; d_call: NA; clone_size: NA; v_call: TRBV7-8; cdr3_aa: CASSIRTANQPQHF; cdr3_nt: TGTGCCAGCAGCATAAGGACAGCGAATCAGCCCCAGCATTTT
j_call: TRBJ2-7; d_call: NA; clone_size: NA; v_call: TRBV6-5; cdr3_aa: CASGAADYEQYF; cdr3_nt: TGTGCCAGCGGAGCGGCCGACTACGAGCAGTACTTC
j_call: TRBJ1-2; d_call: NA; clone_size: NA; v_call: TRBV4-1; cdr3_aa: CASRDSFYGYTF; cdr3_nt: TGCGCCAGCAGGGACAGTTTCTATGGCTACACCTTC
j_call: TRBJ2-1; d_call: TRBD1; clone_size: NA; v_call: TRBV7-9; cdr3_aa: CASSLTGQGINEQFF; cdr3_nt: TGTGCCAGCAGCTTAACGGGACAGGGTATCAATGAGCAGTTCTTC
j_call: TRBJ2-1; d_call: NA; clone_size: NA; v_call: TRBV2; cdr3_aa: CASSPLSPGLYNEQFF; cdr3_nt: TGTGCCAGCAGTCCGCTTTCTCCGGGGTTATACAATGAGCAGTTCTTC
j_call: TRBJ1-1; d_call: TRBD1; clone_size: NA; v_call: TRBV28; cdr3_aa: CASSARTGAPTAFF; cdr3_nt: TGTGCCAGCAGTGCCCGGACAGGGGCCCCTACGGCTTTCTTT
j_call: TRBJ1-3; d_call: TRBD1; clone_size: NA; v_call: TRBV2; cdr3_aa: CASRGTAGNTIYF; cdr3_nt: TGTGCCAGCAGAGGGACAGCTGGAAACACCATATATTTT
j_call: TRBJ2-7; d_call: TRBD1; clone_size: NA; v_call: TRBV15; cdr3_aa: CATSREDRASYEQYF; cdr3_nt: TGTGCCACCAGCAGAGAGGACAGGGCGTCCTACGAGCAGTACTTC
j_call: TRBJ1-6; d_call: TRBD1; clone_size: NA; v_call: TRBV6-1; cdr3_aa: CASTQGASYNSPLHF; cdr3_nt: TGTGCCAGCACACAGGGGGCCTCCTATAATTCACCCCTCCACTTT
j_call: TRBJ1-5; d_call: NA; clone_size: NA; v_call: TRBV10-3; cdr3_aa: CAISDGESGQPQHF; cdr3_nt: TGTGCCATCAGTGATGGGGAGAGCGGGCAGCCCCAGCATTTT
j_call: TRBJ1-1; d_call: TRBD1; clone_size: NA; v_call: TRBV19; cdr3_aa: CASESRTGTEAFF; cdr3_nt: TGTGCCAGTGAGAGTAGGACAGGGACTGAAGCTTTCTTT
j_call: TRBJ1-2; d_call: TRBD1; clone_size: NA; v_call: TRBV6-6; cdr3_aa: CASSRRQGAAGGYTF; cdr3_nt: TGTGCCAGCAGTCGTCGACAGGGGGCAGCGGGAGGCTACACCTTC
j_call: TRBJ1-1; d_call: NA; clone_size: NA; v_call: TRBV30; cdr3_aa: CAWSGERVRAQNREFF; cdr3_nt: TGTGCCTGGAGTGGCGAAAGAGTTAGAGCTCAAAACAGGGAATTCTTT
j_call: TRBJ2-1; d_call: TRBD1; clone_size: NA; v_call: TRBV27; cdr3_aa: CASSASLSGGAYNEQFF; cdr3_nt: TGTGCCAGCAGTGCCTCACTATCAGGGGGTGCTTACAATGAGCAGTTCTTC
j_call: TRBJ1-1; d_call: TRBD1; clone_size: NA; v_call: TRBV10-1; cdr3_aa: CASSRDSLNTEAFF; cdr3_nt: TGCGCCAGCAGCCGGGACAGCCTGAACACTGAAGCTTTCTTT